The 11 T cell receptor beta chains listed next were all sequenced from one sample in a study of OX40 agonist ivuxolimab in advanced cancers. Some clones are missing from TCRdb's copy, which holds only in-frame ones; the method was immunoSEQ multiplex PCR. The data contain about 24,000 clones, about 83% of them singletons. Source: CD4+ or CD8+ T cells sorted from blood, taken in a trial of the OX40 agonist ivuxolimab. All receptors come from an adult with an advanced solid tumor such as melanoma, head and neck, liver or kidney cancer.

The chain combines TRBV5-1 with TRBJ2-5; 9 positions agree with TRBD1. CDR3 length: 17 amino acids. With V trimmed by 0 bases and J by 5 bases, 11 bases remained unmatched. The germline V gene has CDR1 SGHRS and CDR2 YFSETQ. CDR3 sequence (DNA): TGCGCCAGCAGCTTGGGTCAGACAGGGGGAAGTAGGGAGACCCAGTACTTC. As protein: CASSLGQTGGSRETQYF.

V gene TRBV6-4 combines with J gene TRBJ2-1, with TRBD2 as a possible D gene (6 bases). The CDR3 covers 14 residues. CDR1 is MRHNA and CDR2 is SNTAGT in the germline V gene. V was pared by 2 bases and J by 6 bases, with 11 bases between. The CDR3: CASSDMAGFNEQFF. The CDR3 DNA reads as TGTGCCAGCAGTGACATGGCGGGGTTCAATGAGCAGTTCTTC.

This clone ranks as medium-sized (0.01 to 0.1%). The rearrangement joins TRBV19 to TRBJ2-6; 8 bases are shared with TRBD1. CDR1 LNHDA and CDR2 SQIVND come from the germline V gene (reference sequence). The CDR3 is 17 residues long. V was clipped by 8 bases and J by 0 bases; unmatched bases: 9. The CDR3 DNA sequence: TGTGCCAGTTCGACAGGGGCAATTGGCTCTGGGGCCAACGTCCTGACTTTC. This sequence encodes CASSTGAIGSGANVLTF.

The V and J genes are TRBV29-1 and TRBJ2-1; 13 bases align to TRBD2. The germline V gene has CDR1 SQVTM and CDR2 ANQGSEA. The CDR3 runs to 15 residues. With V trimmed by 1 base and J by 5 bases, 2 bases remained unmatched. CDR3 region: CSVEGGTSGDNEQFF. The DNA for the CDR3 is TGCAGCGTTGAAGGAGGGACTAGCGGGGACAATGAGCAGTTCTTC.

The rearrangement uses TRBV4-3 and TRBJ1-3; D uncertain. V was clipped by 0 bases and J by 2 bases, with 14 bases between them. CDR3 length: 17 amino acids. Germline CDR1 and CDR2: LGHNA and YSLEER. The CDR3 coding sequence is TGCGCCAGCAGCCAAGATGCAGGTTCCGACGCTGGAAACACCATATATTTT. It translates to CASSQDAGSDAGNTIYF.

The chain is built from TRBV2 and TRBJ2-7, with D perhaps matching TRBD2 (6 bases). Trimming left V 9 bases short and J 2 bases short, with 17 bases between. The CDR3 is 14 residues long. The germline V gene encodes CDR1 SNHLY and CDR2 FYNNEI. This chain's CDR3 is CASHRSSAAYEQYF. Here the CDR3 DNA reads TGTGCCAGTCACCGCTCTAGCGCGGCCTACGAGCAGTACTTC.

Remarks on this clone: One end of the junction fails to match germline, which may point to a read error. This sequence joins TRBV10-3 and TRBJ2-5; D is perhaps TRBD1 or TRBD2 (7 bases each). CDR3 length: 13 amino acids. Germline V lookup: CDR1 ENHRY, CDR2 SYGVKD. The CDR3 DNA sequence: TGTGCCGCGCGGGACAGCGGGGCAGAGGCCCAGTACTTC. It translates to CAARDSGAEAQYF.

This CDR3 is CASSAPGQLEQYF. DNA of the CDR3: TGTGCCAGCAGCGCGCCGGGACAGCTCGAGCAGTACTTC. The chain employs TRBV7-9 and TRBJ2-7; 7 positions agree with TRBD1. Germline lookup yields CDR1 SEHNR and CDR2 FQNEAQ (reference sequence). There are 13 residues in the CDR3. The junction had 7 bases not matched to a gene; V was cut back by 5 bases and J by 6 bases.

The chain couples TRBV7-8 to TRBJ2-7; TRBD2 is a possible D gene (6 bases). From germline, CDR1 is SGHVS and CDR2 FQNEAQ. The CDR3 is made up of 15 amino acids. V was shortened by 0 bases and J by 6 bases, with 15 bases between the two germline ends. The CDR3 reads CASSLASEGKGEQYF. The CDR3, as DNA: TGTGCCAGCAGCTTAGCGTCGGAGGGGAAGGGCGAGCAGTACTTC.

The V gene is TRBV11-2, the J gene TRBJ2-7; D is perhaps TRBD1 or TRBD2 (6 bases each). Germline assignment: CDR1 SGHAT and CDR2 FQNNGV. This CDR3 spans 17 amino acids. The ends were cut back, 2 bases at V and 1 base at J, with 18 bases in the middle. In DNA form, the CDR3 reads TGTGCCAGCAGCTTACAGCTCGTGGGGGGCGAGTCCTACGAGCAGTACTTC. Its protein is CASSLQLVGGESYEQYF.

The CDR3 sequence is CASRRNTEAFF. Here the CDR3 DNA reads TGTGCCAGTAGGCGAAACACTGAAGCTTTCTTT. V is TRBV19 and J is TRBJ1-1; D remains unclear. The germline V and J ends were trimmed by 6 bases and 2 bases, with 4 bases remaining between them. The CDR3 has 11 residues. CDR1 is LNHDA and CDR2 is SQIVND in the germline V gene (reference sequence).